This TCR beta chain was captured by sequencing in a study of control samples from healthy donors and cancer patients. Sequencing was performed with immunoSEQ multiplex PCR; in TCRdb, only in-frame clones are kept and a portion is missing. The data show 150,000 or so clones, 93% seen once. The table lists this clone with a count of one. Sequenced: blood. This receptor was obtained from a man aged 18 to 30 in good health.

CDR3: CASSYQQGQVYNEQFF. The CDR3 nucleotides are TGCGCCAGCAGCTACCAACAGGGACAAGTCTACAATGAGCAGTTCTTC. This chain joins TRBV5-1 and TRBJ2-1; D perhaps matches TRBD1 (6 bases). Germline V gene data show CDR1 as SGHRS and CDR2 as YFSETQ. The CDR3 consists of 16 residues. V was pared by 3 bases and J by 3 bases, with 16 bases between.